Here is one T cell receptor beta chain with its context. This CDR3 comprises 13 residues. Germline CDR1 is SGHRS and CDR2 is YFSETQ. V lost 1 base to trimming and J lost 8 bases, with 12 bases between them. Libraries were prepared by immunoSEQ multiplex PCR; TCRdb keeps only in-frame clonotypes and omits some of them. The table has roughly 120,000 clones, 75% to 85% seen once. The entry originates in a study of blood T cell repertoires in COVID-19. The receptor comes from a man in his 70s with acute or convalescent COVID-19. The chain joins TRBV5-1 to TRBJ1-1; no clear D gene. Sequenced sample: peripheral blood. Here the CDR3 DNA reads TGCGCCAGCAGCTTGAGGATCGGGGAGGAAGCTTTCTTT. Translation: CASSLRIGEEAFF.